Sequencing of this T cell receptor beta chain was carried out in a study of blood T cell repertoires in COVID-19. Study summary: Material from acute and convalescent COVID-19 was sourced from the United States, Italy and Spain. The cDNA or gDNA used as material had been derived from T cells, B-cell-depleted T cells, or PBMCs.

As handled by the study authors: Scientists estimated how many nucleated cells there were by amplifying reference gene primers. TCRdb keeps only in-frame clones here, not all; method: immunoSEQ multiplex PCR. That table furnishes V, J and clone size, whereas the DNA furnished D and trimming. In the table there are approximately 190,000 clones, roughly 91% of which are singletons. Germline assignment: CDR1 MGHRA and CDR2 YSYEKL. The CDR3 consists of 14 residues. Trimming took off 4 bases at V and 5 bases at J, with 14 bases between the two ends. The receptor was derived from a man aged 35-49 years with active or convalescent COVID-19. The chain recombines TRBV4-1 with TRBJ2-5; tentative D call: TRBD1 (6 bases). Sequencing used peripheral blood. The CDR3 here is CASSLWDMGETQYF. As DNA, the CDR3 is TGCGCCAGCAGCCTTTGGGACATGGGGGAGACCCAGTACTTC.